This TCR beta chain was captured by sequencing in a study of blood T cell repertoires in COVID-19. Across the study: COVID-19 samples collected from the United States, Italy and Spain covered acute and convalescent phases.

As processed by the authors: By means of reference gene primer amplification, nucleated cell counts were estimated. Produced via immunoSEQ multiplex PCR; TCRdb's table is partial and in-frame only. For V, J and clone size, that table is used; D and trimming come from the DNA. Of 250,000 to 350,000 clones listed, approximately 85% are singletons. The clonotype comes from a man between 18 and 29 years old with active or convalescent COVID-19. The sequencing input was peripheral blood.

CDR3 sequence (DNA): TGCGCCAGCAGCCAAACACAGGGGCGGGATGGCTACACCTTC. Encoded protein: CASSQTQGRDGYTF. J is TRBJ1-2 and V is TRBV4-3; 7 bases agree with TRBD1. V lost 2 bases, J lost 6 bases, and 6 bases stayed unmatched. This CDR3 is built from 14 residues. Germline values: CDR1 LGHNA, CDR2 YSLEER.